Shown below are 30 T cell receptor beta chains from a single sample sequenced in a study of blood T cell repertoires in COVID-19. TCRdb keeps only in-frame clones here, not all; method: immunoSEQ multiplex PCR. The sample carries 250,000 to 300,000 clones, over 75% recorded once. Sequenced sample: peripheral blood. All receptors come from an older woman with acute or convalescent COVID-19.

This chain connects TRBV19 to TRBJ2-5, with TRBD1 matching 7 bases. The V segment lost 6 bases and the J segment 4 bases; nucleotides outside the gene matches: 5. This CDR3 has 13 amino acids. Looked up from germline, CDR1 is LNHDA and CDR2 is SQIVND (reference sequence). DNA of the CDR3: TGTGCCAGTAGCTCGACAGGGCGAGAGACCCAGTACTTC. Its translation: CASSSTGRETQYF. The full variable domain, rest sourced from reference TRBV19 and TRBJ2-5, is DGGITQSPKYLFRKEGQNVTLSCEQNLNHDAMYWYRQDPGQGLRLIYYSQIVNDFQKGDIAEGYSVSREKKESFPLTVTSAQKNPTAFYLCASSSTGRETQYFGPGTRLLVL.

V and J are TRBV3-1 (or the pseudogene TRBV3-2) and TRBJ1-3; 8 bases map to TRBD1. This CDR3 is 15 amino acids long. After removal of 3 bases from V and 1 base from J, the junction contained 2 bases not matched to a gene. Germline V CDR1 and CDR2: LGHDT, YNNKEL (reference sequence). The CDR3 region is CASSQRQGSGNTIYF. CDR3 bases: TGTGCCAGCAGCCAGCGACAGGGGTCTGGAAACACCATATATTTT.

The rearrangement joins TRBV4-2 to TRBJ2-5, with 9 bases identical to TRBD2. The CDR3 contains 16 residues. V lost 0 bases to trimming and J lost 5 bases; unmatched junction nucleotides: 7. The germline CDR1 and CDR2 sequences are LGHNA and YNFKEQ. The CDR3 here is CASSQDGGRAGETQYF. The CDR3, as DNA: TGTGCCAGCAGCCAAGATGGCGGGAGGGCCGGGGAGACCCAGTACTTC.

The chain combines TRBV7-2 with TRBJ1-2; no clear D. Germline V CDR1 and CDR2: SGHTA, FQGNSA. The germline V and J ends were trimmed by 3 bases and 1 base, with 9 bases remaining between them. The CDR3 is 14 residues long. The CDR3 sequence: CASSFEGFNYGYTF. The DNA of the CDR3 is TGTGCCAGCAGCTTTGAGGGTTTTAACTATGGCTACACCTTC.

CDR3 loop: CASSKGGVAGENNEQFF. The CDR3 DNA follows: TGTGCCAGCAGCAAAGGAGGAGTAGCGGGAGAAAACAATGAGCAGTTCTTC. The V call is TRBV21-1, the J call TRBJ2-1; no DNA check was done on the table's D call, TRBD2. TRBV21-1 is termed a pseudogene. This CDR3 has 17 amino acids.

The chain couples TRBV4-3 to TRBJ2-2; D is ambiguous. CDR3 length: 17 residues. CDR1 is LGHNA and CDR2 is YSLEER in the germline V gene. V was clipped by 0 bases and J by 1 base, with 12 bases between them. CDR3 nucleotides: TGCGCCAGCAGCCAAGAGCCCGGCCAGCGGAACACCGGGGAGCTGTTTTTT. It specifies CASSQEPGQRNTGELFF.

The CDR3 sequence is CASSFPGGRLMNTEAFF. The CDR3 bases are TGTGCCAGCAGCTTCCCCGGGGGACGCCTCATGAACACTGAAGCTTTCTTT. The rearrangement uses TRBV28 and TRBJ1-1; weak D call: TRBD1 (5 bases). The CDR3 consists of 17 residues. V was clipped by 6 bases and J by 0 bases, with 20 bases between them. Germline loops: CDR1 MDHEN, CDR2 SYDVKM.

This clone was found once. The chain carries TRBV18 and TRBJ2-5; 10 bases line up with TRBD1. V shed 3 bases, J shed 4 bases, and the junction held 5 bases outside the gene matches. Germline lookup yields CDR1 KGHSH and CDR2 LQKENI. The CDR3 consists of 15 residues. CDR3 residues: CASSPGRQGAETQYF. In nucleotides, the CDR3 is TGTGCCAGCTCACCCGGGAGACAGGGGGCAGAGACCCAGTACTTC.

CDR3 loop: CASSPRGGNNSPLHF. CDR3 DNA: TGTGCCAGCAGCCCCCGTGGCGGTAATAATTCACCCCTCCACTTT. The V call is TRBV6-5, the J call TRBJ1-6; D call uncertain. The V gene's germline CDR1 is MNHEY and CDR2 SVGAGI. V shed 6 bases and J shed 5 bases, with 14 bases lying between them. The CDR3 is made up of 15 amino acids.

The chain has TRBV7-2 and TRBJ2-6, with D perhaps TRBD1 (5 bases). Germline CDR1 is SGHTA and CDR2 is FQGNSA. V gave up 5 bases and J gave up 0 bases, with 8 bases separating them. This CDR3 has 15 residues. CDR3 nucleotides: TGTGCCAGCAGCCCAGGGAACTCTGGGGCCAACGTCCTGACTTTC. Protein sequence: CASSPGNSGANVLTF.

This clone was seen a few times. This chain joins TRBV4-1 and TRBJ1-2, with D tentatively TRBD1 (6 bases). The CDR3 totals 17 residues. Germline lookup yields CDR1 MGHRA and CDR2 YSYEKL. Trimming removed 3 bases at V and 2 bases at J, with 19 bases between. The CDR3 region is CASSQLSGGQSNYGYTF. Written as DNA, the CDR3 is TGCGCCAGCAGCCAGCTCTCGGGCGGACAGTCGAACTATGGCTACACCTTC.

The genes are TRBV6-2 or TRBV6-3 and TRBJ2-7, with a tentative D call TRBD2 (6 bases). The CDR3 is made up of 14 amino acids. Trimming pared 6 bases from V and 6 bases from J, leaving 18 bases between. Germline V gene data show CDR1 as MNHEY and CDR2 as SVGEGT. The CDR3 here is CASRPLRWGGEQYF. In nucleotides, the CDR3 is TGTGCCAGCAGACCTTTACGTTGGGGAGGCGAGCAGTACTTC.

This sequence joins TRBV2 and TRBJ2-2, with 12 bases that match TRBD2. Unmatched junction bases numbered 3, after V lost 6 bases and J lost 1 base. This CDR3 spans 16 amino acids. Germline loops: CDR1 SNHLY, CDR2 FYNNEI. CDR3 loop: CASRPTSGGNTGELFF. CDR3 coding DNA: TGTGCCAGCAGACCGACTAGCGGGGGGAACACCGGGGAGCTGTTTTTT. Full variable domain (outside the CDR3, taken from reference TRBV2 and TRBJ2-2): EPEVTQTPSHQVTQMGQEVILRCVPISNHLYFYWYRQILGQKVEFLVSFYNNEISEKSEIFDDQFSVERPDGSNFTLKIRSTKLEDSAMYFCASRPTSGGNTGELFFGEGSRLTVL.

The chain is built from TRBV6-1 and TRBJ2-5; 11 bases map to TRBD2. V was pared by 1 base and J by 4 bases, with 2 bases of the junction left unmatched. CDR1 and CDR2 (germline): MNHNS, SASEGT. The CDR3 contains 15 residues. CDR3 amino acids: CASSEGLAGGETQYF. The CDR3 nucleotides are TGTGCCAGCAGTGAAGGCCTAGCGGGAGGAGAGACCCAGTACTTC.

The gene calls are TRBV18 and TRBJ2-3, with D tentatively TRBD1 (6 bases). The germline V gene has CDR1 KGHSH and CDR2 LQKENI. The CDR3 is 14 amino acids. V was cut by 2 bases and J by 4 bases, with 10 bases left in between. CDR3 coding DNA: TGTGCCAGCTCACCAAACCGACAGGCAGATACGCAGTATTTT. Its protein product is CASSPNRQADTQYF.

The V call is TRBV6-5, the J call TRBJ1-5; D may be TRBD1 (5 bases). Looked up from germline, CDR1 is MNHEY and CDR2 is SVGAGI. The length of the CDR3 is 15 residues. Trimming pared 6 bases from V and 2 bases from J, leaving 14 bases between. CDR3 DNA sequence: TGTGCCAGCAGGCGGGACCCGGCCGGCAATCAGCCCCAGCATTTT. Protein: CASRRDPAGNQPQHF.

This clone appeared once. The chain joins TRBV28 to TRBJ1-3, with D uncertain. This CDR3 is 17 amino acids long. Germline V CDR1 and CDR2: MDHEN, SYDVKM. The V end lost 3 bases, the J end lost 1 base, and 16 bases lay between the germline ends. The CDR3 loop is CASSFRSGQSSGNTIYF. The CDR3 nucleotides read TGTGCCAGCAGTTTTCGGTCAGGTCAATCATCTGGAAACACCATATATTTT.

Notes on this clone: One junction end disagrees with the germline gene, perhaps due to a read error. The chain is built from TRBV19 and TRBJ1-2; 7 bases agree with TRBD1. The germline gives CDR1 LNHDA, CDR2 SQIVND (reference sequence). This CDR3 has 15 amino acids. The CDR3 is CASTNRGGRAYDYTF. The CDR3 DNA follows: TGTGCCAGTACCAACAGGGGCGGCAGGGCCTATGACTACACCTTC.

The gene calls are TRBV11-2 and TRBJ2-1, with 9 bases matching TRBD1. The CDR3 spans 16 residues. V lost 6 bases and J lost 5; bases outside the gene matches: 11. Germline lookup yields CDR1 SGHAT and CDR2 FQNNGV. CDR3: CASRPPPGQGNNEQFF. Written as DNA, the CDR3 is TGTGCCAGCAGGCCTCCTCCGGGACAGGGTAACAATGAGCAGTTCTTC.

This clone was counted a single time. This chain connects TRBV2 to TRBJ1-1, with D perhaps TRBD1 (5 bases). CDR1 is SNHLY and CDR2 is FYNNEI in the germline V gene. V lost 6 bases to trimming and J lost 3 bases, with 14 bases between them. The CDR3 sequence is 14 residues long. The CDR3 region has the DNA TGTGCCAGCAGAGGTGACAGAGGATACACTGAAGCTTTCTTT. Translated: CASRGDRGYTEAFF.

This clone showed up just once. At the DNA level, this CDR3 is encoded by other sequences in the same sample as well. The CDR3 DNA is TGTGCCAGCTCACCACAGGGGGCGAACACTGAAGCTTTCTTT. Translating it yields CASSPQGANTEAFF. The chain joins TRBV18 to TRBJ1-1; 7 bases align to TRBD1. CDR3 length equals 14 residues. Germline loops: CDR1 KGHSH, CDR2 LQKENI. With V trimmed by 1 base and J by 1 base, 0 bases remained unmatched.

The chain couples TRBV11-2 to TRBJ2-3; TRBD2 matches 16 bases. The CDR3 is made up of 17 amino acids. Looked up from germline, CDR1 is SGHAT and CDR2 is FQNNGV. Losses at the gene ends were 4 bases for V and 7 bases for J; bases not matched to a gene: 8. The CDR3 nucleotides read TGTGCCAGCAGCTCGGGACTAGCGGGGGGGCCCGGTCATACGCAGTATTTT. This translates into CASSSGLAGGPGHTQYF. The variable domain in full, completed from reference TRBV11-2 and TRBJ2-3, reads EAGVAQSPRYKIIEKRQSVAFWCNPISGHATLYWYQQILGQGPKLLIQFQNNGVVDDSQLPKDRFSAERLKGVDSTLKIQPAKLEDSAVYLCASSSGLAGGPGHTQYFGPGTRLTVL.

The chain is built from TRBV7-2 and TRBJ2-1; D might be TRBD2 (6 bases). The V end lost 1 base, the J end lost 2 bases, and 12 bases lay between the germline ends. CDR1 is SGHTA, CDR2 FQGNSA, per germline. The CDR3 has 16 residues. The CDR3 here is CASSLGRGSTYNEQFF. CDR3 DNA: TGTGCCAGCAGCTTAGGGCGGGGCAGCACCTACAATGAGCAGTTCTTC. Full variable domain (outside the CDR3, taken from reference TRBV7-2 and TRBJ2-1): GAGVSQSPSNKVTEKGKDVELRCDPISGHTALYWYRQSLGQGLEFLIYFQGNSAPDKSGLPSDRFSAERTGGSVSTLTIQRTQQEDSAVYLCASSLGRGSTYNEQFFGPGTRLTVL.

This clone was counted a few times. The chain carries TRBV15 and TRBJ1-3; 12 bases map to TRBD1. Per the germline V gene, CDR1 is LNHNV and CDR2 is YYDKDF (reference sequence). The CDR3 has 15 amino acids. Losses at the gene ends were 5 bases for V and 4 bases for J; bases not matched to a gene: 3. As DNA, the CDR3 is TGTGCCACCAGCCGGGACAGGGGGCTAGGAAACACCATATATTTT. Translating it yields CATSRDRGLGNTIYF. Using reference TRBV15 and TRBJ1-3 for the parts outside the CDR3, the full variable domain is DAMVIQNPRYQVTQFGKPVTLSCSQTLNHNVMYWYQQKSSQAPKLLFHYYDKDFNNEADTPDNFQSRRPNTSFCFLDIRSPGLGDTAMYLCATSRDRGLGNTIYFGEGSWLTVV.

The V and J genes are TRBV12-3 or TRBV12-4 and TRBJ1-1; TRBD1 matches 7 bases. The CDR3 length is 13 residues. V shed 7 bases, J shed 4 bases, and the junction held 6 bases outside the gene matches. The CDR3 DNA reads as TGTGCCAGCACCCCAGGGGGTGGCACTGAAGCTTTCTTT. This sequence encodes CASTPGGGTEAFF.

The rearrangement uses TRBV2 and TRBJ1-2; D perhaps matches TRBD1 (6 bases). Germline assignment: CDR1 SNHLY and CDR2 FYNNEI. V lost 6 bases and J 6 bases, leaving 14 bases between the germline ends. The CDR3 has 13 amino acids. Here the CDR3 DNA reads TGTGCCAGCAGCCAGGGGCCCAGGGATGGCTACACCTTC. This gives the protein CASSQGPRDGYTF.

The rearrangement uses TRBV7-7 and TRBJ2-2; TRBD1 matches at 8 bases. The CDR3 is 14 amino acids. J gave up 4 bases and V 5 bases, and 3 bases lay outside the gene matches. Germline V gene data show CDR1 as SSHAT and CDR2 as FNYEAQ (reference sequence). In nucleotides, the CDR3 is TGTGCCAGCAGCCTTACAGGGGGCACCGGGGAGCTGTTTTTT. It yields the protein CASSLTGGTGELFF.

The V gene is TRBV21-1, the J gene TRBJ1-2; the DNA was not used to check the table's D call, TRBD1. TRBV21-1 is a recognized pseudogene. This CDR3 has 13 amino acids. The CDR3 DNA follows: TGTGCCATAGTGGAGACAGGTTCCTATGGCTACACCTTC. It encodes CAIVETGSYGYTF.

This chain uses TRBV5-1 with TRBJ2-1; unclear D gene. Between the trimmed V and J ends, which lost 1 base and 8 bases, there was a span of 10 bases. The CDR3 sequence is 13 residues long. The germline gives CDR1 SGHRS, CDR2 YFSETQ. CDR3 region: CASSLYPEDEQFF. The CDR3 bases are TGCGCCAGCAGCTTGTACCCAGAGGATGAGCAGTTCTTC.

The J gene is TRBJ2-2, the V gene TRBV5-1, with TRBD2 matching over 10 bases. This CDR3 is 15 amino acids long. Trimming removed 0 bases from V and 6 bases from J; junction bases left unmatched: 2. Germline loops: CDR1 SGHRS, CDR2 YFSETQ. CDR3 loop: CASSLVAGGSGELFF. For the CDR3, the DNA is TGCGCCAGCAGCTTGGTAGCGGGGGGATCCGGGGAGCTGTTTTTT.